These 21 T cell receptor beta chains were sequenced from one sample in a study of T cells in women clearing cervical HPV infection. TCRdb's table, derived via immunoSEQ multiplex PCR, lists solely in-frame clones and lacks some. The listing contains 30,000 to 35,000 clones. The specimen sequenced was blood buffy coat. Source of these receptors: a woman aged 18 to 75 with a cervical HPV16 infection that either progressed to CIN3+ or cleared (not recorded which).

Concerning this clone: With the read ending 3 residues before the CDR3 end, the germline J gene is used to fill in that end. The chain links TRBV18 to TRBJ2-2; 7 bases are shared with TRBD1. The CDR3 loop spans 15 amino acids. J lost 6 bases, V lost 3 bases, and 7 bases had no gene match. Germline assignment: CDR1 KGHSH and CDR2 LQKENI. Partial CDR3 DNA: TGTGCCAGCTCACCGTCCTCTCAGGGGGCCGGGGAG. As protein: CASSPSSQGAGE. The whole CDR3 reads CASSPSSQGAGELFF.

Points on this clone: The CDR3 end is not reached by the read, which stops 3 residues before it; the germline J gene fills it in. The gene calls are TRBV19 and TRBJ2-5; 10 bases map to TRBD1. The CDR3 spans 14 residues. The J segment lost 5 bases and the V segment lost 5 bases, leaving 5 bases of the junction unmatched. CDR1 is LNHDA and CDR2 is SQIVND in the germline V gene (reference sequence). CDR3 bases read: TGTGCCAGTAGTCCGCCGGGACAGGGGGAGACC. Its translation: CASSPPGQGET. The full CDR3 protein is CASSPPGQGETQYF.

To note about this clone: The read falls 3 residues short of the CDR3 end, and the missing part is taken from the germline J gene. The genes are TRBV20-1 and TRBJ2-2, with a tentative D call TRBD1 (6 bases). CDR3 length equals 12 residues. Trimming stripped 2 bases from V and 6 bases from J, with 7 bases between. The germline gives CDR1 DFQATT, CDR2 SNEGSKA (reference sequence). Here the CDR3 reads CSARQGSGELFF. Partial CDR3 DNA: TGCAGTGCTAGACAGGGGTCCGGGGAG.

Notes on this clone: The read terminates 3 residues ahead of where the CDR3 ends, so the germline J gene completes it. V is TRBV30 and J is TRBJ2-5, with 10 bases identical to TRBD2. J lost 3 bases, V lost 2 bases, and 9 bases had no gene match. This CDR3 spans 16 amino acids. From germline, CDR1 is GTSNPN and CDR2 SVGIG (reference sequence). CDR3 DNA (partial): TGTGCCTGGAGTCCACTATCACTAGCGGGGAAAGAGACC. Translation gives CAWSPLSLAGKET. The whole CDR3 region reads CAWSPLSLAGKETQYF.

About this clone: The sequence runs out 3 residues before the end of the CDR3; the remainder is reconstructed from the germline J gene. This rearrangement joins TRBV2 to TRBJ2-3; D is unclear. The CDR3 covers 12 residues. Per germline, CDR1 SNHLY and CDR2 FYNNEI. This CDR3 is CASTQDAQTQYF. The DNA read from the CDR3 is TGTGCCAGCACCCAGGATGCCCAGACG.

As to this clone: The CDR3 is cut off 3 residues early in the read; its end comes from the germline J gene. The gene calls are TRBV24-1 and TRBJ2-3, with 11 bases fitting TRBD2. Germline lookup yields CDR1 KGHDR and CDR2 SFDVKD. The CDR3 length is 13 residues. V was pared by 7 bases and J by 5 bases, with 1 base of the junction left unmatched. CDR3 sequence reads: CATSGTSGDTQYF. CDR3 DNA, as far as it was read: TGTGCCACCAGCGGGACTAGCGGAGATACG.

In the case of this clone: The read terminates 3 residues before the CDR3 end, so the remaining end is supplied by the germline J gene. The V and J genes are TRBV2 and TRBJ2-3, with D tentatively TRBD2 (6 bases). CDR3 length equals 17 residues. The germline gives CDR1 SNHLY, CDR2 FYNNEI. The DNA read from the CDR3 is TGTGCCAGCAGTGAAGCTGGCGGGGCTTCGTACCAAGAGACG. Translated: CASSEAGGASYQET. In full, the CDR3 reads CASSEAGGASYQETQYF.

Notes on this clone: The DNA ends 3 residues before the CDR3 does, and the rest of the CDR3 is filled in from the germline J gene. The chain carries TRBV7-9 and TRBJ1-2; D ambiguous. The CDR3 length is 14 residues. Germline CDR1 is SEHNR and CDR2 is FQNEAQ (reference sequence). The sequenced CDR3 bases are TGTGCCAGCGGACTAAGGACCAACCTCGTCCTC. Amino acids: CASGLRTNLVL. The entire CDR3 is CASGLRTNLVLYTF. Full variable domain (rest looked up from reference TRBV7-9 and TRBJ1-2): DTGVSQNPRHKITKRGQNVTFRCDPISEHNRLYWYRQTLGQGPEFLTYFQNEAQLEKSRLLSDRFSAERPKGSFSTLEIQRTEQGDSAMYLCASGLRTNLVLYTFGSGTRLTVV.

Comment on this clone: The read is 3 residues too short to cover the CDR3 end, so that end is filled in from the germline J gene. V gene TRBV2 combines with J gene TRBJ2-7; the D is unclear. The CDR3 sequence is 12 residues long. V was trimmed by 2 bases and J by 3 bases, leaving 5 bases between them. The germline CDR1 and CDR2 sequences are SNHLY and FYNNEI. This CDR3 is CASSEYVYEQYF. The sequenced CDR3 bases are TGTGCCAGCAGTGAATATGTCTACGAG.

The sequenced part of the CDR3 DNA is TGTGCCAGCAGTGAAGCAGGTGGGGGGTCTAGCAATGGT. This translates into CASSEAGGGSSNG. The whole CDR3 protein is CASSEAGGGSSNGQYF. The chain recombines TRBV2 with TRBJ2-4; D is possibly TRBD2 (6 bases). The CDR3 goes on 3 residues after the read ends, and that part is filled in from the germline J gene. CDR3 length: 16 residues. CDR1 is SNHLY and CDR2 is FYNNEI in the germline V gene. Variable domain in full (rest from reference TRBV2 and TRBJ2-4): EPEVTQTPSHQVTQMGQEVILRCVPISNHLYFYWYRQILGQKVEFLVSFYNNEISEKSEIFDDQFSVERPDGSNFTLKIRSTKLEDSAMYFCASSEAGGGSSNGQYFGAGTRLSVL.

Concerning this clone: A read error may produce the germline difference seen at one junction end. Coverage ceases 3 residues before the CDR3 finishes, and the germline J gene fills in the end. V usage is TRBV6-1 and J usage is TRBJ2-3, with 9 positions matching TRBD1. The CDR3 extends over 15 amino acids. The germline V gene encodes CDR1 MNHNS and CDR2 SASEGT. CDR3 sequence: CASSARDRAAETQYF. Partial CDR3 DNA: TGTGCCAGCAGTGCCCGGGACAGGGCTGCAGAGACG.

With regard to this clone: With the read ending 3 residues before the CDR3 end, the germline J gene is used to fill in that end. The chain employs TRBV7-9 and TRBJ1-4; TRBD1 matches at 7 bases. CDR3 length equals 15 residues. Germline-derived CDR1 and CDR2 are SEHNR and FQNEAQ (reference sequence). The V and J ends lost 5 bases and 2 bases, in that order; junction bases with no gene match: 5. The covered CDR3 bases are TGTGCCAGCAGCCCGTCGGGACAGACTAATGAAAAA. This encodes CASSPSGQTNEK. The entire CDR3 reads CASSPSGQTNEKLFF.

About this clone itself: The DNA ends 3 residues before the CDR3 does, and the rest of the CDR3 is filled in from the germline J gene. V gene TRBV18 combines with J gene TRBJ1-2; 12 bases align to TRBD1. This CDR3 has 14 residues. Germline V gives CDR1 KGHSH, CDR2 LQKENI. The sequenced part of the CDR3 DNA is TGTGCCAGCTCACCCGGGACAGGGGGCAATGAC. This translates into CASSPGTGGND. In full, the CDR3 reads CASSPGTGGNDYTF.

Remarks on this clone: The read stops 3 residues short of the end of the CDR3; the missing end is completed from the germline J gene. The gene calls are TRBV29-1 and TRBJ1-5; D may be TRBD1 (6 bases). The CDR3 runs 14 residues. Per germline, CDR1 SQVTM and CDR2 ANQGSEA. V was clipped by 6 bases and J by 5 bases, with 17 bases between them. Partial CDR3 DNA: TGCAGCGTGGCTACCGGGACACGGGATCAGCCC. Translated: CSVATGTRDQP. The full CDR3 protein reads CSVATGTRDQPQHF.

Comment on this clone: The read halts 3 residues ahead of the CDR3 end, with the missing end drawn from the germline J gene. The chain couples TRBV19 to TRBJ2-3; 9 nucleotides align to TRBD2. CDR1 and CDR2 (germline): LNHDA, SQIVND (reference sequence). There are 16 residues in the CDR3. J was trimmed by 4 bases and V by 1 base; bases with no gene match: 6. The CDR3 DNA, read in part, is TGTGCCAGTAGTATAGGGTCCGGGACTAGCTCAGATACG. This translates into CASSIGSGTSSDT. The complete CDR3 reads CASSIGSGTSSDTQYF.

Remarks on this clone: Coverage ceases 3 residues before the CDR3 finishes, and the germline J gene fills in the end. This rearrangement joins TRBV11-2 to TRBJ2-3; D ambiguous. The CDR3 has 15 amino acids. Trimming shortened V by 1 base and J by 6 bases, and 14 bases separated the two germline ends. Germline loops: CDR1 SGHAT, CDR2 FQNNGV. CDR3 DNA, as far as it was read: TGTGCCAGCAGCTTAGGCTACCCCCGCCGGGATACG. This codes for CASSLGYPRRDT. The whole CDR3 sequence is CASSLGYPRRDTQYF. Full variable domain (outside the CDR3, taken from reference TRBV11-2 and TRBJ2-3): EAGVAQSPRYKIIEKRQSVAFWCNPISGHATLYWYQQILGQGPKLLIQFQNNGVVDDSQLPKDRFSAERLKGVDSTLKIQPAKLEDSAVYLCASSLGYPRRDTQYFGPGTRLTVL.

CDR3 DNA (partial): TGTGCCAGCAGCTCGGGACTAGTAAAAGAGACC. Amino acids: CASSSGLVKET. The CDR3, in full, reads CASSSGLVKETQYF. This sequence joins TRBV5-8 and TRBJ2-5; TRBD2 agrees at 8 bases. The read ends 3 residues early relative to the CDR3; the germline J gene fills the gap. The germline CDR1 and CDR2 sequences are SGHTS and YDEGEE. CDR3 length: 14 amino acids. V dropped 3 bases and J dropped 3; count of bases not matched to a gene: 4.

As concerns this clone: With the read ending 3 residues before the CDR3 end, the germline J gene is used to fill in that end. This chain connects TRBV6-2 or TRBV6-3 to TRBJ1-4; 8 bases line up with TRBD1. CDR3 size: 13 residues. Per the germline V gene, CDR1 is MNHEY and CDR2 is SVGEGT. V gave up 5 bases and J gave up 7 bases; unmatched junction bases: 3. The CDR3 reads CASSDRGGEKLFF. The covered CDR3 bases are TGTGCCAGCAGTGACAGGGGTGGTGAAAAA.

Points on this clone: The junction shows a germline mismatch at one end, possibly a read error. The CDR3 end is not reached by the read, which stops 3 residues before it; the germline J gene fills it in. The V call is TRBV5-1, the J call TRBJ2-7; D gene uncertain. Germline lookup yields CDR1 SGHRS and CDR2 YFSETQ. CDR3 size: 14 residues. The covered CDR3 bases are TGCGCCAGCAGTTTGGATCGAAGCGTCGACGAG. It codes for CASSLDRSVDE. The CDR3 in full is CASSLDRSVDEQYF.

Worth noting for this clone: The read halts 3 residues ahead of the CDR3 end, with the missing end drawn from the germline J gene. The chain links TRBV18 to TRBJ1-2; TRBD1 matches at 8 bases. CDR1 is KGHSH and CDR2 is LQKENI in the germline V gene. V lost 2 bases and J lost 2; bases outside the gene matches: 4. This CDR3 has 15 amino acids. The DNA read from the CDR3 is TGTGCCAGCTCACCAGGGACAGGCCCAAACTATGGC. This codes for CASSPGTGPNYG. The CDR3 as a whole reads CASSPGTGPNYGYTF.

As to this clone: The read comes to an end 3 residues before the CDR3 does, leaving the germline J gene to fill in the end. This chain uses TRBV19 with TRBJ2-4, with D unresolved. Germline CDR1 and CDR2: LNHDA and SQIVND (reference sequence). The CDR3 length is 11 residues. Trimming stripped 8 bases from V and 7 bases from J, with 9 bases between. The DNA read from the CDR3 is TGTGCCAGTCGAACAGCCAACATT. Translating it yields CASRTANI. The whole CDR3 region reads CASRTANIQYF.